This T cell receptor (beta chain) was recovered during a study of cytomegalovirus exposure and HLA in healthy donors. About the research overall: HLA-typed donors were the source of about 85 million unique TCRs, which an early data release held. Points from the study as a whole: For most subjects, TCR beta sequences were reported to predict HLA-A and HLA-B alleles with accuracy. A later analysis linked a missense DCLRE1C variant to TCR beta V- and J-gene trimming.

The J segment lost 9 bases and the V segment lost 3 bases, leaving 5 bases of the junction unmatched. Per the germline V gene, CDR1 is MNHNS and CDR2 is SASEGT. The CDR3 contains 14 residues. The primer mix had 60 Vbeta and 13 Jbeta primers. TCRdb's table, derived via immunoSEQ multiplex PCR, lists solely in-frame clones and lacks some. The top ten clones hold 7.5% to 10% of a sample with 150,000 to 200,000 clones, approximately 85% of them seen once. On this clone itself: The antigen remains undetermined.

The sample taken for sequencing was PBMCs. This clonotype was obtained from a man in his late teens or twenties in good health and CMV-seropositive. The chain uses TRBV6-1 and TRBJ2-4; 10 bases align to TRBD1. This CDR3 is CASSEGQGWGIQYF. The DNA for the CDR3 is TGTGCCAGCAGTGAGGGACAGGGGTGGGGCATTCAGTACTTC.